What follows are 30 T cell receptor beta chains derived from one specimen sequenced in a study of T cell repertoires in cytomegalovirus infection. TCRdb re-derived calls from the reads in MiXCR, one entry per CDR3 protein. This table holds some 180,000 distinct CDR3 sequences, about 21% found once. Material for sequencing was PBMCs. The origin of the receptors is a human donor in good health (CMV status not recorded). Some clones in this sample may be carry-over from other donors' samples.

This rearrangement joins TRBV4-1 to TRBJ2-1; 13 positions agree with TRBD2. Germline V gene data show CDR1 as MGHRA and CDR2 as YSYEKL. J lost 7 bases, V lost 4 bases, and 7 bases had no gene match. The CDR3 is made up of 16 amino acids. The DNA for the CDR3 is TGCGCCAGCAGCCCCTCGGGACTAGCGGGAACAAATGAGCAGTTCTTC. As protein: CASSPSGLAGTNEQFF.

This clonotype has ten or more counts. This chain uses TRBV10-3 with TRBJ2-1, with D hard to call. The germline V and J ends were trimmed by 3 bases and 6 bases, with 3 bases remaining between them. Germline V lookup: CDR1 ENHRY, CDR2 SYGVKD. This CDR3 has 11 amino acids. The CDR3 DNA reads TGTGCCATCAGTGACTTCAATGAGCAGTTCTTC. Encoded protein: CAISDFNEQFF.

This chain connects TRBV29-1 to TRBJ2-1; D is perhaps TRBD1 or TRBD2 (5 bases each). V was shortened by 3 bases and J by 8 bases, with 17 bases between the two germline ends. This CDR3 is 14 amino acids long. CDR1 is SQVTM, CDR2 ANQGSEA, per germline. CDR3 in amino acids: CSVEGTAGLDEQFF. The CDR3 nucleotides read TGCAGCGTTGAGGGGACCGCCGGATTGGATGAGCAGTTCTTC.

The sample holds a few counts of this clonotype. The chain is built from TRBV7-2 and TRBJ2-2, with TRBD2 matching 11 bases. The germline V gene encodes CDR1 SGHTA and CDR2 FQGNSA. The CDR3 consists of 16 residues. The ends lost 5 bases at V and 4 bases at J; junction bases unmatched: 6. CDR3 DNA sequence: TGTGCCAGCAGCCGACCCGGGACTAGCGGCACCGGGGAGCTGTTTTTT. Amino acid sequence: CASSRPGTSGTGELFF.

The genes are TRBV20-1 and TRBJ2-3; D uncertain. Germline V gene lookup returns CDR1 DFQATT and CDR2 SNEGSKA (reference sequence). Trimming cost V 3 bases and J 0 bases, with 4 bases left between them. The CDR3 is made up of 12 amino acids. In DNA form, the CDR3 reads TGCAGTGCTAGTCCTAGCACAGATACGCAGTATTTT. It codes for CSASPSTDTQYF.

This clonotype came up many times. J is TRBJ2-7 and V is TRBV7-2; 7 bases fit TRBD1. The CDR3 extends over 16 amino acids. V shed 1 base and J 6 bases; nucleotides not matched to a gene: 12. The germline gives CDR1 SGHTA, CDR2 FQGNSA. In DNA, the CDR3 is TGTGCCAGCAGCTTAGGCCGGGACAGATTTGGGAGCGAGCAGTACTTC. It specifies CASSLGRDRFGSEQYF.

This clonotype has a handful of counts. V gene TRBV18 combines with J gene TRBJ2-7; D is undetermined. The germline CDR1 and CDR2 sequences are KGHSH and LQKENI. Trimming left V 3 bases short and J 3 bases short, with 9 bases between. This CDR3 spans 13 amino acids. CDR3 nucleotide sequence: TGTGCCAGCTCACCCCCGGGTCTCTACGAGCAGTACTTC. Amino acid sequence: CASSPPGLYEQYF.

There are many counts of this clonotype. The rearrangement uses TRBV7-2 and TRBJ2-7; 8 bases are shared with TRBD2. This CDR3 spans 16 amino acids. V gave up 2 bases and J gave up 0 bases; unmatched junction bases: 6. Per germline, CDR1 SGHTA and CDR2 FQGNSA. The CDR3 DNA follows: TGTGCCAGCAGCTTACAGTCCGGGAGGGCCTCCTACGAGCAGTACTTC. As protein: CASSLQSGRASYEQYF. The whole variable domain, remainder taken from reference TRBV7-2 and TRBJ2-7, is GAGVSQSPSNKVTEKGKDVELRCDPISGHTALYWYRQSLGQGLEFLIYFQGNSAPDKSGLPSDRFSAERTGGSVSTLTIQRTQQEDSAVYLCASSLQSGRASYEQYFGPGTRLTVT.

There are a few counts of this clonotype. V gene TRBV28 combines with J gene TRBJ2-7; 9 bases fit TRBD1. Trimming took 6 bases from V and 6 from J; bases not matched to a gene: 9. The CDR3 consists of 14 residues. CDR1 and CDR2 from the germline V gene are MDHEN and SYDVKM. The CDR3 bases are TGTGCCAGCAGCCGAGGGACAGGGAGAGGCGAGCAGTACTTC. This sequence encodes CASSRGTGRGEQYF.

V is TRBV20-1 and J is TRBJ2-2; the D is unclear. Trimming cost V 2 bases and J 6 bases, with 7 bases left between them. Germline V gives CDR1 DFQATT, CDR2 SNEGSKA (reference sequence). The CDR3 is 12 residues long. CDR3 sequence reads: CSARRDSGELFF. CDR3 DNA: TGCAGTGCTAGAAGAGATTCCGGGGAGCTGTTTTTT.

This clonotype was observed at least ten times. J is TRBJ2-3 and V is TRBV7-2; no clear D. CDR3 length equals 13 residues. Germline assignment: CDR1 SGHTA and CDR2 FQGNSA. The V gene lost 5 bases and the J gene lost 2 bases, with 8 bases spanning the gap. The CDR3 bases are TGTGCCAGCAGCCGAGGCCCCACAGATACGCAGTATTTT. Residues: CASSRGPTDTQYF. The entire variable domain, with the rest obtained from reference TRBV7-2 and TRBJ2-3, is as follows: GAGVSQSPSNKVTEKGKDVELRCDPISGHTALYWYRQSLGQGLEFLIYFQGNSAPDKSGLPSDRFSAERTGGSVSTLTIQRTQQEDSAVYLCASSRGPTDTQYFGPGTRLTVL.

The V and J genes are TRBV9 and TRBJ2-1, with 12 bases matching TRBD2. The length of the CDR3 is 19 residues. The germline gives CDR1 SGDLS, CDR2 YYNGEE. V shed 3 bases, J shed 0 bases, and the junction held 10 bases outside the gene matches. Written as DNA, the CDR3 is TGTGCCAGCAGCGGACTGACTAGCGGGAGAACCGGCTCCTACAATGAGCAGTTCTTC. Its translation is CASSGLTSGRTGSYNEQFF.

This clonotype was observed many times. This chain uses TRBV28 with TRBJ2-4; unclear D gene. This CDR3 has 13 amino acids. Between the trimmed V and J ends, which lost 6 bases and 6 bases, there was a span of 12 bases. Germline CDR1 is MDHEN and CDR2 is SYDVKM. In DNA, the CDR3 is TGTGCCAGCAGGGGCGTGGGCGCAAACATTCAGTACTTC. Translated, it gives CASRGVGANIQYF.

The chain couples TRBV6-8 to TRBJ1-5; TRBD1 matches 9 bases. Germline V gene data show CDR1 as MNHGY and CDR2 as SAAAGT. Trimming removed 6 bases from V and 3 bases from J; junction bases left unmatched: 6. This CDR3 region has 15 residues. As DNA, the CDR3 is TGTGCCAGCAGACGGACAGGGGACTACAATCAGCCCCAGCATTTT. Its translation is CASRRTGDYNQPQHF.

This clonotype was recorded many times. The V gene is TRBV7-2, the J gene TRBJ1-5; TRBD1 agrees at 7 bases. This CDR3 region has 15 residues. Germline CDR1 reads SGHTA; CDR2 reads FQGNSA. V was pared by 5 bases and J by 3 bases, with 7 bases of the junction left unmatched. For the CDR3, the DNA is TGTGCCAGCAGCACCCTTACAGGGGTCAATCAGCCCCAGCATTTT. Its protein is CASSTLTGVNQPQHF. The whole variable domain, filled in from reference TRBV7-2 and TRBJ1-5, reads GAGVSQSPSNKVTEKGKDVELRCDPISGHTALYWYRQSLGQGLEFLIYFQGNSAPDKSGLPSDRFSAERTGGSVSTLTIQRTQQEDSAVYLCASSTLTGVNQPQHFGDGTRLSIL.

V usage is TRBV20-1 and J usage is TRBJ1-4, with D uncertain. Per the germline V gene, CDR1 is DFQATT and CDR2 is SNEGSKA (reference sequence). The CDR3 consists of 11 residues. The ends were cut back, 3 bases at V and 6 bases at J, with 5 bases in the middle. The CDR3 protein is CSASRDEKLFF. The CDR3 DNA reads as TGCAGTGCTAGCCGGGATGAAAAACTGTTTTTT.

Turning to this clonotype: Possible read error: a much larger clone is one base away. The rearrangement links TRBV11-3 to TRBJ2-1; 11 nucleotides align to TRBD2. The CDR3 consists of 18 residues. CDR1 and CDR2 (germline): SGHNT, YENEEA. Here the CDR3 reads CASCLDRLAGGSYNEQFF. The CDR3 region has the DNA TGTGCCAGCTGCTTAGACCGCCTAGCGGGAGGCTCCTACAATGAGCAGTTCTTC.

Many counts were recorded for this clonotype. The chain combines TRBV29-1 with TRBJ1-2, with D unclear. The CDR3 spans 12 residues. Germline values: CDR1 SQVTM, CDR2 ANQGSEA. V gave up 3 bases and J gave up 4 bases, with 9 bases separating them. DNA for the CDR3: TGCAGCGTTGATTCTACAACCTATGGCTACACCTTC. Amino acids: CSVDSTTYGYTF.

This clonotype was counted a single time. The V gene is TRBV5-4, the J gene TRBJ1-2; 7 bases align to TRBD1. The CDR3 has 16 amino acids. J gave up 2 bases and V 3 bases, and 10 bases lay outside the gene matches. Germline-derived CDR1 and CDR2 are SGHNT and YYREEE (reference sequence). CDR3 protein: CASSSTFRTGNYGYTF. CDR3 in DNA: TGTGCCAGCAGCTCGACGTTTCGGACAGGCAACTATGGCTACACCTTC.

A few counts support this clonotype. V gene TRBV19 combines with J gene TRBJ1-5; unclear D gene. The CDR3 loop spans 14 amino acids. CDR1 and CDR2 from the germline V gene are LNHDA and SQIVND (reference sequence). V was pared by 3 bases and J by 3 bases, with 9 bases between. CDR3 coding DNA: TGTGCCAGTAGTATGGGCCGGGACAATCAGCCCCAGCATTTT. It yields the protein CASSMGRDNQPQHF.

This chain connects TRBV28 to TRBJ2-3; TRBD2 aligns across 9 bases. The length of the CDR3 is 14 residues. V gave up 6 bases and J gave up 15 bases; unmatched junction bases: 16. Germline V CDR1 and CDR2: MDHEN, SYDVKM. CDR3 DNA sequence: TGTGCCAGCAGCGATACCCTGGGGAGCGGGAGGCCTTATTTT. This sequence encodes CASSDTLGSGRPYF.

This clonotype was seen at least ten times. The CDR3 spells CASSWGGDGYTF. In nucleotides, the CDR3 is TGTGCCAGCAGCTGGGGAGGGGACGGCTACACCTTC. The chain links TRBV7-9 to TRBJ1-2; possible D gene TRBD1, 5 bases. This CDR3 has 12 amino acids. Trimming pared 4 bases from V and 8 bases from J, leaving 11 bases between. Germline-derived CDR1 and CDR2 are SEHNR and FQNEAQ (reference sequence).

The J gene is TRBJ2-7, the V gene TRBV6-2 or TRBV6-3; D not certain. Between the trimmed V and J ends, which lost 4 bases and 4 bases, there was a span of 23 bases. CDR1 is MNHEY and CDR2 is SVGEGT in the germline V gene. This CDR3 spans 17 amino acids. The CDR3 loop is CASSWATRRTLSYEQYF. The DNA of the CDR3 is TGTGCCAGCAGTTGGGCAACTCGTCGGACCCTATCGTACGAGCAGTACTTC.

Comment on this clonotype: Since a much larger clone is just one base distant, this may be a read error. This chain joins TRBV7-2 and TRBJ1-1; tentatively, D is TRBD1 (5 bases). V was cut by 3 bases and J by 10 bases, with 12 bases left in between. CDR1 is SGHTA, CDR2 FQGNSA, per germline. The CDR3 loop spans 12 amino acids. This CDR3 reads CASSFGGTGAFF. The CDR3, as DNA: TGTGCCAGCAGCTTTGGGGGAACGGGAGCTTTCTTT.

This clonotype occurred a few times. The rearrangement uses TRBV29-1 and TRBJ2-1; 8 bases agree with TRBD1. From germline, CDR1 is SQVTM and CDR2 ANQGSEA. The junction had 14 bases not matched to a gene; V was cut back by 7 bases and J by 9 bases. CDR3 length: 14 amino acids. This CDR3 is CSGDQGAPVSEQFF. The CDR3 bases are TGCAGCGGTGACCAGGGGGCCCCAGTGTCTGAGCAGTTCTTC.

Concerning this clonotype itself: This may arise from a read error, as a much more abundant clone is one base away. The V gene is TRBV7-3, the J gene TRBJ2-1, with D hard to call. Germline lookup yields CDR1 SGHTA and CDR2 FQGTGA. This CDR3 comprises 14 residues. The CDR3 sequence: CASSLQPTVNAQFF. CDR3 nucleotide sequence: TGTGCCAGCAGCCTCCAACCGACTGTCAATGCGCAGTTCTTC.

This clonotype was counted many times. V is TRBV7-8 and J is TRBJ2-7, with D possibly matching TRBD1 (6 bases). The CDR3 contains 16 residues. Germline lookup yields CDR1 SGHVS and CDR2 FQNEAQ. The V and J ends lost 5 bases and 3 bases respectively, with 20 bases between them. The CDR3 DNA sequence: TGTGCCAGCAGCGGATCCCGGGACACGGCCTTCTACGAGCAGTACTTC. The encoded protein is CASSGSRDTAFYEQYF.

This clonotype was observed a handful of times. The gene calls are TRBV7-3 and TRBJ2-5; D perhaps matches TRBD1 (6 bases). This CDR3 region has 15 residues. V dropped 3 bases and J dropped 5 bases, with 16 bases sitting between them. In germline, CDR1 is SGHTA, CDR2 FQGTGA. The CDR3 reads CASSLGAPGPETQYF. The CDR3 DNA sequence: TGTGCCAGCAGCTTGGGGGCACCGGGGCCGGAGACCCAGTACTTC.

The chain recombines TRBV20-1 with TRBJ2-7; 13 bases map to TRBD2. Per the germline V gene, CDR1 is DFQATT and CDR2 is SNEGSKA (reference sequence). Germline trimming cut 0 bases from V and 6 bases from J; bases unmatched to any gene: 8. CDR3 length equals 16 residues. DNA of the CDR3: TGCAGTGCTAGAGATGATGGACTAGCGGGAGAGGTCGAGCAGTACTTC. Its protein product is CSARDDGLAGEVEQYF.

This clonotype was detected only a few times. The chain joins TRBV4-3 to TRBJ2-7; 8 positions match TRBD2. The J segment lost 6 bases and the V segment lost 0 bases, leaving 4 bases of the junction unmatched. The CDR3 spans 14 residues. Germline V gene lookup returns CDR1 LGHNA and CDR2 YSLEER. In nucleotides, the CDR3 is TGCGCCAGCAGCCAAGAAGCGGGGGCTGGCGAGCAGTACTTC. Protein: CASSQEAGAGEQYF.